The clone carrying this T cell receptor beta chain has more than one count but fewer than ten. Its antigen is unknown. The sample is drawn from a study of blood T cells in healthy people across ages. For the study at large: The template switching approach captured approximately one barcoded beta molecule for every two T cells.

Combining a sample-barcoded 5' primer with a J-beta primer mix, a second PCR ran for roughly 7 to 12 cycles. Using its own MiXCR run on the 5' RACE reads, TCRdb lists one record per CDR3 protein. The sample lists roughly 800,000 distinct CDR3 sequences, 20% to 25% seen once, with more than 8.5% in the top ten. V lost 0 bases, J lost 6 bases, and 11 bases stayed unmatched. The CDR3 contains 16 residues. Germline V lookup: CDR1 MNHEY, CDR2 SMNVEV (reference sequence). General study results and limits: It was held that the diversity estimates obtained from one million T cells were underestimates. Per million T cells, the diversity of TCR beta decreased roughly linearly as age advanced.

These sequences were also reported in another study, on T cells of mothers and their children. That investigation notes: Each donor was one of three healthy Caucasian mothers or one of their six children.

The source of this sequence is a boy aged 5-17 years in good health. V is TRBV27 and J is TRBJ2-7; 7 positions agree with TRBD2. The sequenced material came from blood. The CDR3 loop reads CASSLSPAGASGEQYF. The CDR3 DNA reads TGTGCCAGCAGTTTATCACCGGCCGGGGCTAGCGGCGAGCAGTACTTC.